Listed below are T cell receptor beta chains from one sample, sequenced in a study of regulatory T cells in long-lasting Graves disease. One entry per CDR3 protein, called by TCRdb with MiXCR from the multiplex PCR reads. This table holds 420,000 or so distinct CDR3 sequences, 16% found once. These data were likewise used in another study, on T cells in Graves' hyperthyroidism and ophthalmopathy.

The specimen was peripheral blood mononuclear cells (PBMCs), collected at new diagnosis, from a patient treated with antithyroid drugs. These receptors originate from a woman between 18 and 30 years old with Graves disease. CDR3s include the opening cysteine and the closing phenylalanine or tryptophan. Fields, in order: D gene, J gene, clone size, V gene, CDR3 protein, CDR3 DNA. The D gene is left open where the match is weak. Clone size is not always given. Where it is, it says once, few, many or a class for expanded clones.

d_call: -; j_call: TRBJ1-5; clone_size: few; v_call: TRBV7-8; cdr3_aa: CASSWGRQEDQPQHF; cdr3_nt: TGTGCCAGCAGCTGGGGCAGACAGGAGGATCAGCCCCAGCATTTT
d_call: TRBD1; j_call: TRBJ2-3; clone_size: few; v_call: TRBV25-1; cdr3_aa: CASSELGQGTDTQYF; cdr3_nt: TGTGCCAGCAGTGAACTAGGACAGGGCACAGATACGCAGTATTTT
d_call: -; j_call: TRBJ2-3; clone_size: -; v_call: TRBV7-3; cdr3_aa: CASSALVEADTQYF; cdr3_nt: TGTGCCAGCAGCGCACTAGTTGAGGCAGATACGCAGTATTTT
d_call: -; j_call: TRBJ2-2; clone_size: -; v_call: TRBV7-9; cdr3_aa: CASSFDITNTGELFF; cdr3_nt: TGTGCCAGCAGCTTCGACATTACGAACACCGGGGAGCTGTTTTTT
d_call: TRBD1; j_call: TRBJ2-5; clone_size: few; v_call: TRBV5-1; cdr3_aa: CASSGQGLETQYF; cdr3_nt: TGCGCCAGCAGCGGACAGGGGTTGGAGACCCAGTACTTC
d_call: -; j_call: TRBJ2-1; clone_size: many; v_call: TRBV12-3/TRBV12-4; cdr3_aa: CASRTQWGGGTDEQFF; cdr3_nt: TGTGCCAGCAGAACCCAGTGGGGGGGCGGCACAGATGAGCAGTTCTTC
d_call: -; j_call: TRBJ2-1; clone_size: many; v_call: TRBV7-3; cdr3_aa: CASSLNRVDGDEQFF; cdr3_nt: TGTGCCAGCAGCTTAAACAGGGTCGATGGCGATGAGCAGTTCTTC
d_call: -; j_call: TRBJ1-2; clone_size: many; v_call: TRBV15; cdr3_aa: CATSREAGVDYGYTF; cdr3_nt: TGTGCCACCAGCAGAGAGGCAGGGGTTGACTATGGCTACACCTTC
d_call: TRBD2; j_call: TRBJ2-1; clone_size: many; v_call: TRBV20-1; cdr3_aa: CSASRGGSSYNEQFF; cdr3_nt: TGCAGTGCTAGTCGCGGGGGGAGCTCCTACAATGAGCAGTTCTTC
d_call: -; j_call: TRBJ2-7; clone_size: many; v_call: TRBV15; cdr3_aa: CATSRAQDSSYEQYF; cdr3_nt: TGTGCCACCAGCAGAGCCCAGGACAGCTCCTACGAGCAGTACTTC
d_call: -; j_call: TRBJ2-7; clone_size: many; v_call: TRBV12-3/TRBV12-4; cdr3_aa: CASTLTGIDYEQYF; cdr3_nt: TGTGCCAGCACCCTAACAGGGATCGACTACGAGCAGTACTTC
d_call: TRBD1; j_call: TRBJ2-7; clone_size: many; v_call: TRBV28; cdr3_aa: CASSFNGVGTGYEQYF; cdr3_nt: TGTGCCAGCAGTTTTAACGGAGTCGGGACAGGCTACGAGCAGTACTTC
d_call: -; j_call: TRBJ1-1; clone_size: many; v_call: TRBV7-2; cdr3_aa: CASSPSPQDPRMATEAFF; cdr3_nt: TGTGCCAGCAGCCCTTCACCCCAGGACCCTCGGATGGCCACTGAAGCTTTCTTT
d_call: -; j_call: TRBJ2-1; clone_size: many; v_call: TRBV28; cdr3_aa: CASSFSQQGRAYNEQFF; cdr3_nt: TGTGCCAGCAGTTTCTCCCAACAAGGTCGGGCCTACAATGAGCAGTTCTTC
d_call: TRBD1; j_call: TRBJ1-5; clone_size: many; v_call: TRBV19; cdr3_aa: CASSMGQSNQPQHF; cdr3_nt: TGTGCCAGTAGTATGGGACAGAGCAATCAGCCCCAGCATTTT
d_call: -; j_call: TRBJ2-7; clone_size: -; v_call: TRBV24-1; cdr3_aa: CATSDLQRGEQYF; cdr3_nt: TGTGCCACCAGTGATTTGCAAAGGGGCGAGCAGTACTTC
d_call: -; j_call: TRBJ2-1; clone_size: many; v_call: TRBV7-6; cdr3_aa: CASSQSRADEQFF; cdr3_nt: TGTGCCAGCAGTCAGAGCCGGGCCGATGAGCAGTTCTTC
d_call: TRBD2; j_call: TRBJ2-1; clone_size: few; v_call: TRBV6-5; cdr3_aa: CASSSPQLAGGYNEQFF; cdr3_nt: TGTGCCAGCAGTTCCCCCCAACTAGCGGGAGGGTACAATGAGCAGTTCTTC
d_call: -; j_call: TRBJ1-1; clone_size: few; v_call: TRBV9; cdr3_aa: CASSVALGGGFDTEAFF; cdr3_nt: TGTGCCAGCAGCGTAGCATTAGGGGGAGGGTTCGACACTGAAGCTTTCTTT
d_call: TRBD2; j_call: TRBJ2-1; clone_size: many; v_call: TRBV12-3/TRBV12-4; cdr3_aa: CASSPVAGGSYNEQFF; cdr3_nt: TGTGCCAGCAGTCCCGTAGCGGGAGGCTCCTACAATGAGCAGTTCTTC
d_call: TRBD1; j_call: TRBJ1-2; clone_size: many; v_call: TRBV7-2; cdr3_aa: CASSLAWGQGGLAGYTF; cdr3_nt: TGTGCCAGCAGCTTAGCCTGGGGACAGGGGGGGCTCGCTGGCTACACCTTC
d_call: TRBD2; j_call: TRBJ2-1; clone_size: many; v_call: TRBV2; cdr3_aa: CASSHTFPGLAGVEQFF; cdr3_nt: TGTGCCAGCAGTCATACCTTTCCGGGACTAGCGGGAGTTGAGCAGTTCTTC
d_call: -; j_call: TRBJ1-5; clone_size: many; v_call: TRBV18; cdr3_aa: CASSPGSDQPQHF; cdr3_nt: TGTGCCAGCTCACCAGGATCCGATCAGCCCCAGCATTTT
d_call: TRBD1; j_call: TRBJ2-3; clone_size: many; v_call: TRBV5-1; cdr3_aa: CASSLGGTGQDTQYF; cdr3_nt: TGCGCCAGCAGCTTGGGAGGGACAGGGCAAGATACGCAGTATTTT
d_call: -; j_call: TRBJ2-5; clone_size: many; v_call: TRBV20-1; cdr3_aa: CSAQRPEGDKETQYF; cdr3_nt: TGCAGTGCCCAAAGACCGGAAGGCGACAAAGAGACCCAGTACTTC
d_call: TRBD2; j_call: TRBJ2-1; clone_size: -; v_call: TRBV20-1; cdr3_aa: CSARLAGVSGNEQFF; cdr3_nt: TGCAGCGCTAGATTAGCGGGAGTCTCTGGCAATGAGCAGTTCTTC
d_call: TRBD2; j_call: TRBJ2-7; clone_size: -; v_call: TRBV20-1; cdr3_aa: CSVLSGRADEQYF; cdr3_nt: TGCAGTGTTCTTAGCGGGAGGGCCGACGAGCAGTACTTC
d_call: TRBD2; j_call: TRBJ2-1; clone_size: many; v_call: TRBV5-1; cdr3_aa: CASSLRGLAGKSSYNEQFF; cdr3_nt: TGCGCCAGCAGCTTGCGAGGGCTAGCGGGAAAGAGCTCCTACAATGAGCAGTTCTTC
d_call: -; j_call: TRBJ1-5; clone_size: -; v_call: TRBV6-5; cdr3_aa: CASSYFSNQPQHF; cdr3_nt: TGTGCCAGCAGTTACTTCAGCAATCAGCCCCAGCATTTT
d_call: -; j_call: TRBJ1-1; clone_size: -; v_call: TRBV20-1; cdr3_aa: CSASTLQGMTEAFF; cdr3_nt: TGCAGTGCTAGCACCCTGCAGGGGATGACTGAAGCTTTCTTT
d_call: -; j_call: TRBJ1-5; clone_size: -; v_call: TRBV7-2; cdr3_aa: CASSLDGLFNQPQHF; cdr3_nt: TGTGCCAGCAGCTTAGACGGGCTATTCAATCAGCCCCAGCATTTT
d_call: -; j_call: TRBJ2-7; clone_size: -; v_call: TRBV28; cdr3_aa: CASSPVGGIAYEQYF; cdr3_nt: TGTGCCAGCAGTCCCGTGGGCGGGATTGCCTACGAGCAGTACTTC
d_call: TRBD2; j_call: TRBJ2-6; clone_size: many; v_call: TRBV28; cdr3_aa: CASNSGSHLGANVLTF; cdr3_nt: TGTGCCAGCAATAGCGGGAGTCATCTTGGGGCCAACGTCCTGACTTTC
d_call: -; j_call: TRBJ2-7; clone_size: many; v_call: TRBV6-2/TRBV6-3; cdr3_aa: CASSYGELGEQYF; cdr3_nt: TGTGCCAGCAGTTACGGCGAGCTGGGCGAGCAGTACTTC
d_call: TRBD1; j_call: TRBJ2-7; clone_size: many; v_call: TRBV7-8; cdr3_aa: CASSLVGTGGYEQYF; cdr3_nt: TGTGCCAGCAGCTTAGTGGGGACAGGGGGCTACGAGCAGTACTTC
d_call: TRBD1; j_call: TRBJ2-5; clone_size: few; v_call: TRBV10-3; cdr3_aa: CAISEYRSRTGSSQETQYF; cdr3_nt: TGTGCCATCAGTGAGTATCGTTCCAGGACAGGGAGTTCACAAGAGACCCAGTACTTC
d_call: -; j_call: TRBJ2-7; clone_size: -; v_call: TRBV11-1; cdr3_aa: CASSIPDGYEQYF; cdr3_nt: TGTGCCAGCAGCATCCCCGACGGCTACGAGCAGTACTTC
d_call: TRBD2; j_call: TRBJ2-5; clone_size: many; v_call: TRBV11-2; cdr3_aa: CASSWLTSGRAETQYF; cdr3_nt: TGTGCCAGCAGCTGGCTGACTAGCGGGAGGGCGGAGACCCAGTACTTC
d_call: TRBD1; j_call: TRBJ2-7; clone_size: few; v_call: TRBV27; cdr3_aa: CASSPGTAPPYEQYF; cdr3_nt: TGTGCCAGCAGTCCCGGGACAGCTCCCCCCTACGAGCAGTACTTC
d_call: -; j_call: TRBJ1-5; clone_size: -; v_call: TRBV20-1; cdr3_aa: CSARGGGRGNQPQHF; cdr3_nt: TGCAGTGCTAGAGGTGGAGGACGGGGCAATCAGCCCCAGCATTTT
d_call: -; j_call: TRBJ2-5; clone_size: -; v_call: TRBV2; cdr3_aa: CATNYLGTAFSLAQYF; cdr3_nt: TGTGCCACCAACTATCTGGGGACGGCCTTTTCGTTGGCCCAGTACTTC